This entry features one T cell receptor (beta chain) sequence. This record comes from a study of shared clonotypes between healthy human individuals. The donors, healthy adults who were HIV-negative, had experienced no recent acute infections or vaccinations. The trim removed 2 bases at V and 8 bases at J, leaving 4 bases unmatched. The CDR3 loop spans 14 amino acids. Per the germline V gene, CDR1 is MNHEY and CDR2 is SVGAGI. Across several immunoSEQ plates, the genomic DNA of each subset was split evenly. Sequenced by immunoSEQ multiplex PCR; TCRdb stores in-frame clones only, minus some. The profile shows around 510,000 clones, more than 95% of them singletons.

The TCR comes from a woman between 25 and 40 years old in good health. Sequencing input: naive CD4+ T cells sorted from blood. Noted subset: CD45RA+ positively selected. The chain joins TRBV6-5 to TRBJ2-4, with 9 bases aligning to TRBD1. The CDR3, as DNA: TGTGCCAGCAGTTACGGACAGGGGTGGGACATTCAGTACTTC. It codes for CASSYGQGWDIQYF.